This TCR beta chain was sequenced for a study of regulatory T cells in long-lasting Graves disease. V gave up 6 bases and J gave up 7 bases, with 24 bases separating them. Germline CDR1 is SGHTA and CDR2 is FQGNSA. There are 16 residues in the CDR3. Library construction for TCR beta used iRepertoire HTBI primers and Arm-PCR of CDR3 regions. TCRdb processed the multiplex PCR reads anew with MiXCR; each CDR3 protein has one entry. The profile shows under 500,000 distinct CDR3 sequences, about 15% of them singletons. The sample's time point: newly diagnosed GD, antithyroid drugs for less than 3 months. PBMC-derived RNA was used for the TCR library. Under American Thyroid Association guidelines, Graves' disease was diagnosed. This clonotype was counted many times. This sample also belongs to another study, concerning T cells in Graves' hyperthyroidism and ophthalmopathy. From that report: Separation of ophthalmopathy from stable hyperthyroidism was achieved by a 13 V-J model.

The rearrangement uses TRBV7-2 and TRBJ1-2; D gene ambiguous. Sequencing was performed on peripheral blood mononuclear cells (PBMCs), taken at new diagnosis, from a patient treated with antithyroid drugs. The source is a woman in her twenties or thirties with Graves disease. This CDR3 reads CASSYSGRRPKLGYTF. CDR3 sequence (DNA): TGTGCCAGCAGTTATTCAGGACGGCGACCCAAGCTTGGCTACACCTTC.